This T cell receptor (beta chain) originates from a study of low-dose radiotherapy and immunotherapy resistance in tumors. Noted time point: after trial treatment. Treatment: LDRT plus nivolumab, ipilimumab, low-dose cyclophosphamide and aspirin (RACIN trial). Each donor was administered nivolumab, ipilimumab, aspirin, low-dose cyclophosphamide and low-dose radiotherapy. Priming of first-strand cDNA relied on TRAV- and TRBV-specific primers (covering alpha and beta chains). TCR amplification involved about 19 PCR cycles with a constant-region primer and V-primer adapter. Amplification of isolated mRNA was accomplished via in vitro transcription. TCRdb analysed the reads with MiXCR anew, one entry per CDR3 protein. This sample has under 90,000 distinct CDR3 sequences, with over 15% found just once. This clonotype was seen ten or more times. The germline V and J ends were trimmed by 3 bases and 6 bases, with 14 bases remaining between them. This CDR3 comprises 15 residues. Germline V gives CDR1 MNHEY, CDR2 SVGAGI.

The chain employs TRBV6-5 and TRBJ2-2; D call uncertain. The clonotype originates from a male donor with prostate cancer. Material: PBMCs, obtained after low-dose radiotherapy plus immunotherapy. CDR3 sequence: CASSYATPGPGELFF. The CDR3 nucleotides are TGTGCCAGCAGTTATGCCACCCCCGGCCCCGGGGAGCTGTTTTTT.